Listed below are T cell receptor beta chains from one sample, sequenced in a study of T cell responses to AZD1222 COVID-19 vaccine. Produced via immunoSEQ multiplex PCR; TCRdb's table is partial and in-frame only. The table lists 120,000 or so clones, around 84% of them singletons. The sample consisted of peripheral blood, taken 28 days after the second AZD1222 dose. These receptors all stem from an adult who received the AZD1222 COVID-19 vaccine. Each CDR3 is given with its conserved first and last residue.

J	V	CDR3
TRBJ2-2	TRBV9	CASSIQGQHTGELFF
TRBJ1-5	TRBV27	CATRTGNQPQHF
TRBJ2-1	TRBV2	CASSVLAGGPGEQFF
TRBJ2-7	TRBV27	CASSLNRVSEQYF
TRBJ2-5	TRBV2	CASSSGRGETQYF
TRBJ2-2	TRBV5-1	CASSGATNTGELFF
TRBJ1-2	TRBV28	CASSYLGTLSGGYTF
TRBJ1-6	TRBV5-1	CASSPSGLMPYNSPLHF
TRBJ1-2	TRBV3-1/TRBV3-2	CASSQGWTVIGGYTF
TRBJ1-4	TRBV5-1	CASSFRTDEKLFF
TRBJ1-2	TRBV27	CASSLSLQGRYGYTF
TRBJ2-5	TRBV7-9	CASSPNAMNQETQYF
TRBJ1-6	TRBV6-5	CASSQGRDSPLHF
TRBJ2-2	TRBV2	CASMAGARTGELFF
TRBJ2-2	TRBV6-5	CASSIAFPGELFF
TRBJ1-4	TRBV5-8	CASSLAQGGKLFF
TRBJ2-6	TRBV28	CASSLGISVGANVLTF
TRBJ2-7	TRBV3-1/TRBV3-2	CASSQGRIYEQYF
TRBJ2-7	TRBV11-2	CASSLEQIEQYF
TRBJ1-2	TRBV3-1/TRBV3-2	CASSQDRVYGYTF
TRBJ1-5	TRBV12-3/TRBV12-4	CASSPGIDQPQHF
TRBJ2-7	TRBV7-2	CASSLDQGSYEQYF
TRBJ2-1	TRBV10-1	CASSESPTVEQFF
TRBJ1-5	TRBV19	CASSLGLVSNQPQHF
TRBJ2-7	TRBV27	CASSPSPGQGYEQYF
TRBJ1-2	TRBV28	CASSSPGRTNYGYTF
TRBJ1-2	TRBV7-8	CASSRDILDYGYTF
TRBJ2-2	TRBV5-1	CASSLPGTGRAGELFF
TRBJ1-1	TRBV6-5	CASETGGRTEAFF
TRBJ1-2	TRBV9	CASSARAGTGVHYGYTF
TRBJ1-5	TRBV5-6	CASSPGPEDQPQHF
TRBJ2-7	TRBV29-1	CSVDEGSNYEQYF
TRBJ2-3	TRBV7-2	CASSLAGGNTDTQYF
TRBJ2-7	TRBV11-2	CASSPRSTGEYEQYF
TRBJ1-6	TRBV14	CASNRVLNSPLHF
TRBJ1-1	TRBV5-4	CASSLQGANTEAFF
TRBJ1-2	TRBV7-2	CASSRDTGSYGYTF
TRBJ2-1	TRBV10-3	CAISGGGLAGVSYNEQFF